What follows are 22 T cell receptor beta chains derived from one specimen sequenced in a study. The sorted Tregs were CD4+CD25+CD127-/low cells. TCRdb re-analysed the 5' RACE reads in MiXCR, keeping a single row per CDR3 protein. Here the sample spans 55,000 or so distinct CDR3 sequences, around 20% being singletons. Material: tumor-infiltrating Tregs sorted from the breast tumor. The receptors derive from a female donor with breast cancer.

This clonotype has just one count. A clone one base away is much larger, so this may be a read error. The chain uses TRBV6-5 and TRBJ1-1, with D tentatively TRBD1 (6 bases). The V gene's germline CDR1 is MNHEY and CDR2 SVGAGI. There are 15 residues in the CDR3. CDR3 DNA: TGTGCCAGCAGACTTCACCCGGGGGCGAACACTGAAGCTTGCTTT. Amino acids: CASRLHPGANTEACF.

In nucleotides, the CDR3 is TGTGCCAGCAGCGTTCTCGGACAGGGTATTCCTGAAGCTTTCTTT. Protein product: CASSVLGQGIPEAFF. V is TRBV7-9 and J is TRBJ1-1, with 8 positions matching TRBD1. V lost 5 bases, J lost 6 bases, and 11 bases stayed unmatched. This CDR3 region has 15 residues. Germline assignment: CDR1 SEHNR and CDR2 FQNEAQ (reference sequence).

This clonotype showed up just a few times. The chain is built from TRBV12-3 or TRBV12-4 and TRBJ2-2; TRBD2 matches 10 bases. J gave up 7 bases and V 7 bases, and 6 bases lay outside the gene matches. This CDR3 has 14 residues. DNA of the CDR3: TGTGCCAGCACCGACCGGACTAGCGGCGGGGAGCTGTTTTTT. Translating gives CASTDRTSGGELFF.

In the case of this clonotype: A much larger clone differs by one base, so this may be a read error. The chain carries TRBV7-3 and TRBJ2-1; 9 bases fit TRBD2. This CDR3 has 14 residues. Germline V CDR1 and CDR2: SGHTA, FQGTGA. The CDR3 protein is CASSLAGHGNEQLF. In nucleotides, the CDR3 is TGTGCCAGCAGCCTAGCGGGGCACGGGAATGAGCAGCTCTTC.

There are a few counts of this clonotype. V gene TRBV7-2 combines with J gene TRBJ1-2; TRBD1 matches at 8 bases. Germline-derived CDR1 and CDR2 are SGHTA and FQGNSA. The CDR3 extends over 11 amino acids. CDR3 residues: CADRAVDGYTF. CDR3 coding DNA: TGTGCGGACAGGGCTGTGGATGGCTACACCTTC.

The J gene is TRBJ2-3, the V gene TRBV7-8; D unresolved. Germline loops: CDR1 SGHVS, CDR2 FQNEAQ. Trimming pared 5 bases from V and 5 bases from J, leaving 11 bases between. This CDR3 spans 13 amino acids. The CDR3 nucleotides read TGTGCCAGCAGCCCCCCTAGGGTAGATACGCAGTATTTT. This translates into CASSPPRVDTQYF.

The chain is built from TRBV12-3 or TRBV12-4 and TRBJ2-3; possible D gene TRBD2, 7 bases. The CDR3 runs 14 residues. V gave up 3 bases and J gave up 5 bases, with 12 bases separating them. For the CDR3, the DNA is TGTGCCAGCAGTTTTGGGGGGGGACAAGATACGCAGTATTTT. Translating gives CASSFGGGQDTQYF.

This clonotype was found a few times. CDR3 sequence: CASSLGQPANYGYTF. The DNA of the CDR3 is TGCGCCAGCAGCTTGGGCCAGCCCGCTAACTATGGCTACACCTTC. The V and J genes are TRBV5-1 and TRBJ1-2; no definite D call. CDR3 length equals 15 residues. Trimming shortened V by 0 bases and J by 0 bases, and 9 bases separated the two germline ends. Germline V gene data show CDR1 as SGHRS and CDR2 as YFSETQ. The full variable domain, completed using reference TRBV5-1 and TRBJ1-2, is KAGVTQTPRYLIKTRGQQVTLSCSPISGHRSVSWYQQTPGQGLQFLFEYFSETQRNKGNFPGRFSGRQFSNSRSEMNVSTLELGDSALYLCASSLGQPANYGYTFGSGTRLTVV.

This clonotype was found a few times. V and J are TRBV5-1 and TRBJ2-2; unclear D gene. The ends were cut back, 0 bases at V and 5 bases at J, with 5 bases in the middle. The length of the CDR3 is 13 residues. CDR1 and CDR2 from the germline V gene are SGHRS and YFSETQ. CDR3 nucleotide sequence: TGCGCCAGCAGCTTGGCCCTAACCGGGGAGCTGTTTTTT. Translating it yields CASSLALTGELFF.

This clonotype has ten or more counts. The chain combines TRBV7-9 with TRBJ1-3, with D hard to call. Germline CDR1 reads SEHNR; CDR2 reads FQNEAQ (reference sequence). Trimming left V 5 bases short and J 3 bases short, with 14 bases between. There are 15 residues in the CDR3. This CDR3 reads CASSPPPRYGNTIYF. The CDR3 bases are TGTGCCAGCAGCCCCCCCCCGCGTTATGGAAACACCATATATTTT. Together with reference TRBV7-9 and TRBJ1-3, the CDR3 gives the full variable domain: DTGVSQNPRHKITKRGQNVTFRCDPISEHNRLYWYRQTLGQGPEFLTYFQNEAQLEKSRLLSDRFSAERPKGSFSTLEIQRTEQGDSAMYLCASSPPPRYGNTIYFGEGSWLTVV.

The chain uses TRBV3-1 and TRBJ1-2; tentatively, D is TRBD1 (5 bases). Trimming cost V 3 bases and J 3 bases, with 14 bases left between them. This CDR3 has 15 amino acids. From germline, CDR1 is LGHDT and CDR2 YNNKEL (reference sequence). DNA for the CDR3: TGTGCCAGCAGCCATCGGGGGAGGGCGGACTATGGCTACACCTTC. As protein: CASSHRGRADYGYTF.

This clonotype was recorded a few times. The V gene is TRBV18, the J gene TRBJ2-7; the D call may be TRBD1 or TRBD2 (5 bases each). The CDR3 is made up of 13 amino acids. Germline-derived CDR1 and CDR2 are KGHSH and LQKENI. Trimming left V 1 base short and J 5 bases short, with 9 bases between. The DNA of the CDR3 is TGTGCCAGCTCACCACGAGGGACCCACGAGCAGTACTTC. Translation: CASSPRGTHEQYF.

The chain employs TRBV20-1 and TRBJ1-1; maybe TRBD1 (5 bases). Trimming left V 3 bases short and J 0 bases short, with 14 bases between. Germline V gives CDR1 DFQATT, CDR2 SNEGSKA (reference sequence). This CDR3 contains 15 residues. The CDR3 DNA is TGCAGTGCTAGTTCCCTACAGGAGATGAACACTGAAGCTTTCTTT. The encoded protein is CSASSLQEMNTEAFF.

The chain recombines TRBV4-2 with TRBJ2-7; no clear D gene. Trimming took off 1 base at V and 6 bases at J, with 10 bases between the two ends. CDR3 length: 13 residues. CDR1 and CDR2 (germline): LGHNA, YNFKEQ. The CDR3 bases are TGTGCCAGCAGCCAAGGGGCGTACGGCGAGCAGTACTTC. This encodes CASSQGAYGEQYF.

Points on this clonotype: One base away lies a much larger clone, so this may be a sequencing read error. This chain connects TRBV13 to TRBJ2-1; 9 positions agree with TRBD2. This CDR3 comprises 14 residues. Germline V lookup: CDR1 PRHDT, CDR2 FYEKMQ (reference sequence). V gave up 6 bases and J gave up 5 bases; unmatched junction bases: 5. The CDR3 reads CASRGTSRHNEQFF. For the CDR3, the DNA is TGTGCCAGCAGGGGGACTAGCCGGCACAATGAGCAGTTCTTC.

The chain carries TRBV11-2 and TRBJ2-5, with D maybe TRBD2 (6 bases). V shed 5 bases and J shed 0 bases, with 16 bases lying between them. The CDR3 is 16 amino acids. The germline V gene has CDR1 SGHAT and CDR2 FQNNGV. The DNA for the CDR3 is TGTGCCAGCAGCCCACACCTCGGGAGTCACCAAGAGACCCAGTACTTC. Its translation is CASSPHLGSHQETQYF.

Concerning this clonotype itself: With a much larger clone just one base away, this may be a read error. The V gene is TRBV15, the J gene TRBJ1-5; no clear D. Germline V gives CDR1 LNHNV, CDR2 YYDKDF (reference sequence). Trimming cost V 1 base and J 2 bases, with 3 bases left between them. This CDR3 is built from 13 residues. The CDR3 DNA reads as TGTGCCACCAGCAGAGTAGGCAATCAGCCCCAGCATTTT. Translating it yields CATSRVGNQPQHF.

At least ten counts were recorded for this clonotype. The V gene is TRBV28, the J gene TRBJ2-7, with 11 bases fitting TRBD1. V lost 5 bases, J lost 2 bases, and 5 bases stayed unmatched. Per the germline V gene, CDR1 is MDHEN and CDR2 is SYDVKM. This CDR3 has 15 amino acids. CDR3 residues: CASSDPGQGAYEQYF. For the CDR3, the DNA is TGTGCCAGCAGTGATCCGGGACAGGGGGCCTACGAGCAGTACTTC.

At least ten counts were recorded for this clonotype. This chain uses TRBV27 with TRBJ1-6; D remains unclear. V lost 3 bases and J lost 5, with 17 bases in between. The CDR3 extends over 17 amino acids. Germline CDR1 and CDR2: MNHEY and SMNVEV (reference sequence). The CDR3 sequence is CASSFSGRTQNNSPLHF. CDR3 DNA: TGTGCCAGCAGTTTTTCTGGACGAACCCAGAATAATTCACCCCTCCACTTT.

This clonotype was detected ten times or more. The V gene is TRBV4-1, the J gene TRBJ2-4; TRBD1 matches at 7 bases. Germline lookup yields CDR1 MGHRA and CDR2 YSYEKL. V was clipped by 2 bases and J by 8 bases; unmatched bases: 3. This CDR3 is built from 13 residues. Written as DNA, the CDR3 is TGCGCCAGCAGCCAACCCGACAGGGACATTCAGTACTTC. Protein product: CASSQPDRDIQYF.

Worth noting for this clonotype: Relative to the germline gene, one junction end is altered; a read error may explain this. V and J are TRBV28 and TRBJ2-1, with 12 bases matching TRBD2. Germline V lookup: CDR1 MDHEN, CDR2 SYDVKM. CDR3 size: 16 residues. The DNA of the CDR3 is TGTGCCAGCAGTTTGACTAGCGGGAGCTCCCACAATGAGCAGTTCTTC. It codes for CASSLTSGSSHNEQFF.

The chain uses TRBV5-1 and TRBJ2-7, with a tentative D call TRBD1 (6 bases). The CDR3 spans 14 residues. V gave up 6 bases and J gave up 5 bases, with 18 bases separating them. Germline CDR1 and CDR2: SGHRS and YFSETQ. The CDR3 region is CASNADSTRDEQYF. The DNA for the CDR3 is TGCGCCAGCAACGCGGACAGCACCCGTGACGAGCAGTACTTC.